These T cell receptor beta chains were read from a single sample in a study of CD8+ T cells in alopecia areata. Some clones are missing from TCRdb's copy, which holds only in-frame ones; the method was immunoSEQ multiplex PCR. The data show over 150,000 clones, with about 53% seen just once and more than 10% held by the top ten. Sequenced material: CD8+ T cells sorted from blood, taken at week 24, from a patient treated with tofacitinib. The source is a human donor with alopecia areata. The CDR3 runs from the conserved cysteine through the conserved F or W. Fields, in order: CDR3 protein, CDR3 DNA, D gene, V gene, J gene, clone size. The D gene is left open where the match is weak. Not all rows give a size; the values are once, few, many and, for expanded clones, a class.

CASSQELAGAYEQYF	TGCGCCAGCAGCCAAGAGCTAGCGGGGGCCTACGAGCAGTACTTC	TRBD2	TRBV4-3	TRBJ2-7	.
CAWSHQLANEQFF	TGTGCCTGGAGCCACCAACTAGCAAATGAGCAGTTCTTC	.	TRBV30	TRBJ2-1	.
CASSNIEGRRGEQYF	TGTGCCAGCAGCAACATAGAGGGACGCCGTGGGGAGCAGTACTTC	.	TRBV5-6	TRBJ2-7	.
CAWGDSSPDTEAFF	TGTGCCTGGGGTGACAGCTCGCCCGACACTGAAGCTTTCTTT	.	TRBV30	TRBJ1-1	.
CASSLARTPNNEQFF	TGTGCCAGCAGCTTAGCCAGGACTCCAAACAATGAGCAGTTCTTC	.	TRBV7-8	TRBJ2-1	.
CSAPEWPNTEAFF	TGCAGCGCCCCGGAGTGGCCCAACACTGAAGCTTTCTTT	.	TRBV29-1	TRBJ1-1	few
CSARDEVSREQYF	TGCAGCGCTCGGGACGAGGTGTCTCGCGAGCAGTACTTC	.	TRBV29-1	TRBJ2-7	.
CASSYSNGGEQFF	TGTGCCAGCAGTTACTCTAACGGTGGTGAGCAGTTCTTC	.	TRBV6-5	TRBJ2-1	.
CASASGTYEQYF	TGTGCCAGCGCAAGCGGGACCTACGAGCAGTACTTC	TRBD2	TRBV7-9	TRBJ2-7	few
CASSIGQGVDTGELFF	TGTGCCAGTAGTATTGGGCAGGGGGTTGATACCGGGGAGCTGTTTTTT	TRBD1	TRBV19	TRBJ2-2	.
CASSQVRDSDTGELFF	TGCGCCAGCAGCCAAGTCCGGGACTCCGACACCGGGGAGCTGTTTTTT	.	TRBV4-3	TRBJ2-2	.
CASSLAGTGRTEAFF	TGTGCCAGCAGTCTCGCCGGGACAGGGCGGACTGAAGCTTTCTTT	TRBD1	TRBV7-9	TRBJ1-1	.
CSVEEHKGQGVYGYTF	TGCAGCGTTGAAGAGCATAAGGGACAGGGGGTCTATGGCTACACCTTC	TRBD1	TRBV29-1	TRBJ1-2	.
CATSAGGMGQPQHF	TGTGCCACCAGCGCAGGGGGCATGGGTCAGCCCCAGCATTTT	TRBD1	TRBV15	TRBJ1-5	.
CASSLGTGWDTEAFF	TGTGCCAGCAGCTTAGGCACGGGGTGGGACACTGAAGCTTTCTTT	.	TRBV7-2	TRBJ1-1	few
CASRGPSRTLNTEAFF	TGTGCCAGCCGCGGACCATCTCGGACCCTGAACACTGAAGCTTTCTTT	.	TRBV6-6	TRBJ1-1	.
CASSSNVEKGAFF	TGTGCCAGTAGTTCCAACGTGGAAAAGGGAGCTTTCTTT	.	TRBV19	TRBJ1-1	.
CASSLSGTTNQPQHF	TGTGCCAGCAGTTTATCAGGCACAACTAATCAGCCCCAGCATTTT	.	TRBV27	TRBJ1-5	.
CASSERRVQDTQYF	TGTGCCAGCAGTGAAAGGCGAGTTCAAGATACGCAGTATTTT	.	TRBV6-5	TRBJ2-3	.
CASSLGLYNEQFF	TGTGCCAGCAGCTTGGGGCTATACAATGAGCAGTTCTTC	.	TRBV7-2	TRBJ2-1	few
CAWSAGRAGRNYGYTF	TGTGCCTGGAGTGCCGGCCGGGCAGGTCGTAACTATGGCTACACCTTC	.	TRBV30	TRBJ1-2	.
CASSDSGATYEQYF	TGTGCCAGCAGCGACTCAGGAGCAACCTACGAGCAGTACTTC	.	TRBV27	TRBJ2-7	once
CASSTSTGLFEAFF	TGTGCCAGCAGCACCTCTACAGGGCTCTTTGAAGCTTTCTTT	.	TRBV7-9	TRBJ1-1	few
CASSLMGGISGELFF	TGTGCCAGCAGCTTAATGGGGGGAATCAGCGGGGAGCTGTTTTTT	.	TRBV4-2	TRBJ2-2	few
CASSLGGSYEQYF	TGTGCCAGCAGTTTAGGCGGGAGTTACGAGCAGTACTTC	TRBD2	TRBV28	TRBJ2-7	.
CASSRQGNYGYTF	TGTGCCAGCAGTCGACAGGGGAACTATGGCTACACCTTC	TRBD1	TRBV25-1	TRBJ1-2	few
CASSQERELNTEAFF	TGCGCCAGCAGCCAAGAGCGGGAACTGAACACTGAAGCTTTCTTT	.	TRBV4-3	TRBJ1-1	.
CASSEEARTGTDGYTF	TGTGCCAGCAGCGAAGAAGCGAGAACCGGGACAGATGGCTACACCTTC	TRBD1	TRBV9	TRBJ1-2	.
CATRTGAYEQYF	TGTGCCACCCGGACAGGGGCCTACGAGCAGTACTTC	TRBD1	TRBV27	TRBJ2-7	.
CATSRGAGAGETQYF	TGTGCCACCAGCAGAGGTGCGGGGGCCGGGGAGACCCAGTACTTC	.	TRBV15	TRBJ2-5	.
CASSHPDTDRETQYF	TGTGCCAGCAGCCACCCCGACACGGATCGGGAGACCCAGTACTTC	.	TRBV14	TRBJ2-5	.
CASSLDKVGGYGYTF	TGTGCCAGCAGCTTAGATAAAGTAGGTGGCTATGGCTACACCTTC	.	TRBV7-9	TRBJ1-2	.
CATSRDAGGETQYF	TGTGCCACCAGCAGAGACGCGGGGGGGGAGACCCAGTACTTC	TRBD2	TRBV15	TRBJ2-5	.
CASSQGTGQLYEQYF	TGCGCCAGCAGCCAAGGAACGGGACAACTCTACGAGCAGTACTTC	.	TRBV4-3	TRBJ2-7	.
CASSPNPANEAFF	TGTGCCAGCAGCCCCAACCCGGCGAATGAAGCTTTCTTT	.	TRBV13	TRBJ1-1	few
CASSPLGTEAFF	TGTGCCAGCAGCCCACTGGGCACTGAAGCTTTCTTT	.	TRBV6-5	TRBJ1-1	.
CAIQSGANVLTF	TGTGCCATCCAATCTGGGGCCAACGTCCTGACTTTC	.	TRBV6-1	TRBJ2-6	.
CAISETQGYEQYF	TGTGCCATCAGTGAGACTCAGGGTTACGAGCAGTACTTC	.	TRBV10-3	TRBJ2-7	.
CAISKLTGDRDYEQYF	TGTGCCATCAGCAAACTTACCGGGGACAGAGACTACGAGCAGTACTTC	TRBD1	TRBV10-3	TRBJ2-7	.
CASRDSSGGTYEQYF	TGTGCCAGTAGAGACTCTAGCGGGGGGACCTACGAGCAGTACTTC	TRBD2	TRBV19	TRBJ2-7	.
CASSISPSGANVLTF	TGTGCCAGTAGTATTAGTCCCTCTGGGGCCAACGTCCTGACTTTC	.	TRBV19	TRBJ2-6	.
CSALGGRSSYEQYF	TGCAGCGCTCTTGGAGGGAGGAGCTCCTACGAGCAGTACTTC	.	TRBV29-1	TRBJ2-7	.
CASSYSRTDEQFF	TGTGCCAGCAGTTATTCCCGGACGGATGAGCAGTTCTTC	.	TRBV6-5	TRBJ2-1	.
CASSEGFGYEQYF	TGTGCCAGCAGTGAAGGGTTTGGCTACGAGCAGTACTTC	.	TRBV2	TRBJ2-7	.
CATQRGPGQFF	TGTGCCACGCAGAGGGGCCCTGGGCAGTTCTTC	.	TRBV11-2	TRBJ2-1	.
CASSPGQGIAANEQFF	TGTGCCAGCAGCCCTGGACAGGGTATCGCGGCGAATGAGCAGTTCTTC	TRBD1	TRBV7-8	TRBJ2-1	.
CAISEGGGPNTGELFF	TGTGCCATCAGTGAAGGCGGGGGTCCGAACACCGGGGAGCTGTTTTTT	TRBD2	TRBV10-3	TRBJ2-2	.